These 10 T cell receptor beta chains originate from one sample sequenced in a study of blood T cell dynamics during melanoma immunotherapy. As for time point: week 3, after first cycle of checkpoint inhibitor. Sequencing was performed with immunoSEQ multiplex PCR; in TCRdb, only in-frame clones are kept and a portion is missing. Among 13,000 or so clones listed, roughly 90% were seen once. The sequences come from blood, collected from a patient treated with checkpoint blockade. All receptors come from a human donor with melanoma.

The CDR3 here is CASRLAKLAGVKGDTQYF. CDR3 bases: TGTGCAAGTCGCTTAGCGAAACTAGCGGGAGTAAAGGGAGATACGCAGTATTTT. This chain joins TRBV12-2 and TRBJ2-3; the D segment call TRBD2 is taken from the table without a DNA check. TRBV12-2 is recorded as a pseudogene. This CDR3 has 18 amino acids.

The rearrangement links TRBV5-1 to TRBJ1-1; a possible D gene is TRBD1 (6 bases). Germline loops: CDR1 SGHRS, CDR2 YFSETQ. Trimming left V 2 bases short and J 1 base short, with 12 bases between. The CDR3 consists of 15 residues. DNA for the CDR3: TGCGCCAGCAGCTTAGAAAGAGGGGGGAACACTGAAGCTTTCTTT. Amino acid sequence: CASSLERGGNTEAFF.

This clone was observed a few times. The chain recombines TRBV2 with TRBJ1-1; no firm D call. Germline V lookup: CDR1 SNHLY, CDR2 FYNNEI. V lost 7 bases and J lost 6, with 9 bases in between. There are 11 residues in the CDR3. The CDR3 DNA follows: TGTGCCAGCACTAAGAGGGCTGAAGCTTTCTTT. As protein: CASTKRAEAFF. The entire variable domain, with the rest obtained from reference TRBV2 and TRBJ1-1, is as follows: EPEVTQTPSHQVTQMGQEVILRCVPISNHLYFYWYRQILGQKVEFLVSFYNNEISEKSEIFDDQFSVERPDGSNFTLKIRSTKLEDSAMYFCASTKRAEAFFGQGTRLTVV.

The genes are TRBV19 and TRBJ2-5; 10 bases match TRBD2. Germline V gene sequence: CDR1 LNHDA, CDR2 SQIVND (reference sequence). Trimming removed 1 base from V and 2 bases from J; junction bases left unmatched: 1. The CDR3 length is 15 residues. This CDR3 is CASSIVTSGQETQYF. The CDR3 DNA sequence: TGTGCCAGTAGTATAGTGACTAGCGGGCAAGAGACCCAGTACTTC.

The V gene is TRBV6-1, the J gene TRBJ1-5, with D maybe TRBD1 (5 bases). V lost 3 bases to trimming and J lost 2 bases, with 14 bases between them. Germline values: CDR1 MNHNS, CDR2 SASEGT. The CDR3 is 16 amino acids. The CDR3 spells CASSEVEGLGNQPQHF. The CDR3 nucleotides are TGTGCCAGCAGTGAGGTCGAGGGGCTGGGCAATCAGCCCCAGCATTTT.

The gene calls are TRBV27 and TRBJ2-2, with TRBD2 matching over 7 bases. The CDR3 is 18 residues long. CDR1 and CDR2 from the germline V gene are MNHEY and SMNVEV (reference sequence). After removal of 5 bases from V and 6 bases from J, the junction contained 18 bases not matched to a gene. The CDR3 nucleotides read TGTGCCAGCAGTCCCCGATCGCGGGGGTCGTCACGGTCCGGGGAGCTGTTTTTT. Encoded protein: CASSPRSRGSSRSGELFF.

The chain is built from TRBV19 and TRBJ2-5; the D gene is possibly TRBD1 (6 bases). The V gene's germline CDR1 is LNHDA and CDR2 SQIVND (reference sequence). V lost 10 bases and J lost 6, with 18 bases in between. This CDR3 comprises 13 residues. The DNA of the CDR3 is TGTGCCACCATGGACAGAAACGAGAAGACCCAGTACTTC. The encoded protein is CATMDRNEKTQYF.

The chain combines TRBV14 with TRBJ1-4; D remains unclear. Germline loops: CDR1 SGHDN, CDR2 FVKESK. V lost 3 bases and J lost 0, with 8 bases in between. The CDR3 is made up of 15 amino acids. CDR3 in DNA: TGTGCCAGCAGCCAGTTGGGAGCAACTAATGAAAAACTGTTTTTT. Its protein is CASSQLGATNEKLFF. The entire variable domain, with the rest obtained from reference TRBV14 and TRBJ1-4, is as follows: EAGVTQFPSHSVIEKGQTVTLRCDPISGHDNLYWYRRVMGKEIKFLLHFVKESKQDESGMPNNRFLAERTGGTYSTLKVQPAELEDSGVYFCASSQLGATNEKLFFGSGTQLSVL.

This chain joins TRBV7-9 and TRBJ1-1; TRBD1 might be the D (6 bases). From germline, CDR1 is SEHNR and CDR2 FQNEAQ (reference sequence). There are 15 residues in the CDR3. Trimming took off 5 bases at V and 4 bases at J, with 17 bases between the two ends. The CDR3 sequence is CASSLRWGASTEAFF. In DNA form, the CDR3 reads TGTGCCAGCAGCCTCCGGTGGGGGGCGAGCACTGAAGCTTTCTTT.

The J gene is TRBJ2-4, the V gene TRBV9; tentative D call: TRBD2 (6 bases). CDR3 length: 14 residues. CDR1 SGDLS and CDR2 YYNGEE come from the germline V gene. Deletions cut 2 bases from V and 7 bases from J, with 13 bases between. CDR3 amino acids: CASSVGGAWNIQYF. DNA for the CDR3: TGTGCCAGCAGCGTCGGGGGAGCTTGGAACATTCAGTACTTC.